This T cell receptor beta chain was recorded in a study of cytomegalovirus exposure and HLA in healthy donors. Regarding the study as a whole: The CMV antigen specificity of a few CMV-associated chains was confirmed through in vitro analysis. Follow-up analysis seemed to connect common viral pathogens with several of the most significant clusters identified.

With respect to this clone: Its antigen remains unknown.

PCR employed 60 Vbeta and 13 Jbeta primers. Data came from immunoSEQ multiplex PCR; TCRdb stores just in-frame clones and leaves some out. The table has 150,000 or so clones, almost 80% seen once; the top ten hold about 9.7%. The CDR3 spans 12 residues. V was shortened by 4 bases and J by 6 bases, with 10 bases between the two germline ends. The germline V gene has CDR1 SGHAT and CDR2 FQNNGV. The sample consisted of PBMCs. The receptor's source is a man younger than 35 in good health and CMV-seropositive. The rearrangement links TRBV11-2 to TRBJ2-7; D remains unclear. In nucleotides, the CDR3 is TGTGCCAGCAGCTCCACCGAGGCCGAGCAGTACTTC. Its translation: CASSSTEAEQYF.